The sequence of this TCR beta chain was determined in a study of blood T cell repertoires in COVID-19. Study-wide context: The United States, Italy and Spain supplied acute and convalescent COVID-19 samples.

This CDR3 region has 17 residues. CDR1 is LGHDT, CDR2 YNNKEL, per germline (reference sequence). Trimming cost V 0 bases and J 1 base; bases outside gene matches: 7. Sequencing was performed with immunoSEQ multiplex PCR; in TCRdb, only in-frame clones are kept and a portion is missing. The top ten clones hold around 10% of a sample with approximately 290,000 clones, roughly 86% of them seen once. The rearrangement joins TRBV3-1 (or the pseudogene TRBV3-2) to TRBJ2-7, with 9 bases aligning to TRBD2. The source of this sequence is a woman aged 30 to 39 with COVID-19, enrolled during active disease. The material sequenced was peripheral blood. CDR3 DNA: TGTGCCAGCAGCCAAGATTCTCCTAGCGGGGTTTCCTACGAGCAGTACTTC. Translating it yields CASSQDSPSGVSYEQYF.